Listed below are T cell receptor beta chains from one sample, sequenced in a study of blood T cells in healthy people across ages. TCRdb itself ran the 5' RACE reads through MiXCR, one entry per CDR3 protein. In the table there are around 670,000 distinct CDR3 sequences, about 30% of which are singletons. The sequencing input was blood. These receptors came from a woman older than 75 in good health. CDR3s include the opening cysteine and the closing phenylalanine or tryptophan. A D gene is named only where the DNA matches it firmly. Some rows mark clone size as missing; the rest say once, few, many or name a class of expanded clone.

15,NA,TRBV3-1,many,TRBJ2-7,TGTGCCAGCAGCCAACGAGCGGCCCTTGAGCACGAGCAGTACTTC,CASSQRAALEHEQYF
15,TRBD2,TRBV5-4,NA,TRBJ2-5,TGTGCCAGCAGCTTGTTGGCGGGGGGGGAGGAGACCCAGTACTTC,CASSLLAGGEETQYF
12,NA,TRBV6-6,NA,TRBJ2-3,TGTGCCAGCAGTCCCGGCGGTAGGACGCAGTATTTT,CASSPGGRTQYF
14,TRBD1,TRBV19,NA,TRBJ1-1,TGTGCCAGTAGTATGTACAGGGGGAACACTGAAGCTTTCTTT,CASSMYRGNTEAFF
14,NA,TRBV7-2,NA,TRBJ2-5,TGTGCCAGCAGCTTCGCCCTGCGGGGAGAGACCCAGTACTTC,CASSFALRGETQYF
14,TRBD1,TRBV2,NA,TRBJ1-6,TGTGCCGGCAGCGGACAGGGCGTTCGGTCACCCCTCCACTTT,CAGSGQGVRSPLHF
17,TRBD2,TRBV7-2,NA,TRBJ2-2,TGTGCCAGCAGCTTAGACAGACTAGCGGGGGTCACCGGGGAGCTGTTTTTT,CASSLDRLAGVTGELFF
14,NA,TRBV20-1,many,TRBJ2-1,TGCAGTGCCACCAAAGGGGGGCCCTACAATGAGCAGTTCTTC,CSATKGGPYNEQFF
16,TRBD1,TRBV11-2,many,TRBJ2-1,TGTGCCAGCAGCTTAGGATGGCGGACAGGGAGGAATGAGCAGTTCTTC,CASSLGWRTGRNEQFF
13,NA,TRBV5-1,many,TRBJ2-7,TGCGCCAGCAATGTCGAGCCGTCCTACGAGCAGTACTTC,CASNVEPSYEQYF
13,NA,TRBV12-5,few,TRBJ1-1,TGTGCTAGTGGTAGCCAGGGGAACACTGAAGCTTTCTTT,CASGSQGNTEAFF
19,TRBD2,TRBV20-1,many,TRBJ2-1,TGCAGTGCTCCAATCCTTGGAGCGGGGGGCCCCAGCTCCTACAATGAGCAGTTCTTC,CSAPILGAGGPSSYNEQFF
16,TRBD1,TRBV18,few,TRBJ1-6,TGTGCCAGCTCACCCTTTGACAGGGGGCCTGAGTCACCCCTCCACTTT,CASSPFDRGPESPLHF
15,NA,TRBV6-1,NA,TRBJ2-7,TGTGCCAGCAGTGAAGCGGGGGGCTCTTACAATGAGCAGTACTTC,CASSEAGGSYNEQYF
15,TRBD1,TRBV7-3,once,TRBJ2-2,TGTGCCAGCAGCTTAATGGACAGGGCGGGCGGGGAGCTGTTTTTT,CASSLMDRAGGELFF
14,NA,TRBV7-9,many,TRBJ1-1,TGTGCCAGCAGCCCCCCGGCAAGGAACACTGAAGCTTTCTTT,CASSPPARNTEAFF
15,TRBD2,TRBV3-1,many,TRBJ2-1,TGTGCCAGCAGCCAAGGAGCGGGGGGCCTAAATGAGCAGTTCTTC,CASSQGAGGLNEQFF
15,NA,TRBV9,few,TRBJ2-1,TGTGCCAGCAGTTTGGAGGGGGTCTCCTACAATGAGCAGTTCTTC,CASSLEGVSYNEQFF
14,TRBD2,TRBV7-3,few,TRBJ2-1,TGTGCCAGCAGCTTCCTAGCGGGGGTAAGTGAGCAGTTCTTC,CASSFLAGVSEQFF
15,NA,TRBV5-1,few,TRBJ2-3,TGCGCCAGCAGCAGGCGGGGACCTAACACAGATACGCAGTATTTT,CASSRRGPNTDTQYF
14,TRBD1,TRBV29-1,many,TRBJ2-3,TGCAGCGTTGGTAACAGGGGGCCCCCAGATACGCAGTATTTT,CSVGNRGPPDTQYF
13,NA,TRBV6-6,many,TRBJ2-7,TGTGCCAGCAGTTACTCGAAGACCGACGAGCAGTACTTC,CASSYSKTDEQYF
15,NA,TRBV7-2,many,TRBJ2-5,TGTGCCAGCAGCTCATCAGCCGGGAACCAAGAGACCCAGTACTTC,CASSSSAGNQETQYF
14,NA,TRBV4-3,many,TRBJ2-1,TGCGCCAGCAGCCAAGACAGCTTGGGCTATGAGCAGTTCTTC,CASSQDSLGYEQFF
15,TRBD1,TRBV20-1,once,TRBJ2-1,TGCAGTGCTAGACGGGGCGAAACAGGGGTTGAGGAGCAGTTCTTC,CSARRGETGVEEQFF
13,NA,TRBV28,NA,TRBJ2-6,TGTGCCAGCAGTCCCCCGCCCGCCAACGTCCTGACTTTC,CASSPPPANVLTF
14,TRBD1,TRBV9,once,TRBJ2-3,TGTGCCCGCAGCGCGAGGGACAGGGAAGATACGCAGTATTTT,CARSARDREDTQYF
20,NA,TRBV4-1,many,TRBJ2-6,TGCGCCAGCAGCCGCATGTTGCTTTGGGGGGCGAGCTCTGGGGCCAACGTCCTGACTTTC,CASSRMLLWGASSGANVLTF
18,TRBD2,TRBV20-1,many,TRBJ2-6,TGCAGTGCTTCTACCACTAGCGGGGGGGGCTCTGGGGCCAACGTCCTGACTTTC,CSASTTSGGGSGANVLTF
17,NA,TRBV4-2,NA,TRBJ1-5,TGTGCCAGCAGCCAAGATCTGGCGCAGGGTCGTAATCAGCCCCAGCATTTT,CASSQDLAQGRNQPQHF
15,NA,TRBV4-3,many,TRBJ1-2,TGCGCCAGCAGCCAAGATGGAGGGGGGAAATCTGGCTACACCTTC,CASSQDGGGKSGYTF
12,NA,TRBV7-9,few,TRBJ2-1,TGTGCCAGCAGCACCCGACGGACTGAGCAGTTCTTC,CASSTRRTEQFF
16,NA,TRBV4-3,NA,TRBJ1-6,TGCGCCAGCAGCCAAGAGGCAGGTCTCGGTAATTCACCCCTCCACTTT,CASSQEAGLGNSPLHF
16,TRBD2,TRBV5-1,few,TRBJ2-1,TGCGCCAGCAGCGTCCAGGGACTACCGTTGCTGGAGACCCAGTTCTTC,CASSVQGLPLLETQFF
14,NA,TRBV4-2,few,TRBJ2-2,TGTGCCGCCTCGGGCCAGGAGGTCACCGGGGAGCTGTTTTTT,CAASGQEVTGELFF
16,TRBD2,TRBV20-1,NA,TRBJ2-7,TGCAGTGCTTCCACCCGGGTCAGCGGGGTGTCCTACGAGCAGTACTTC,CSASTRVSGVSYEQYF
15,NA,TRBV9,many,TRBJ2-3,TGTGCCAGCAGCGTACTCGGACACAACACAGATACGCAGTATTTT,CASSVLGHNTDTQYF
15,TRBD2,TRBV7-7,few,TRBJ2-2,TGTGCCAGCAGCTGGACTAGCGGGGGCACCGGGGAGCTGTTTTTT,CASSWTSGGTGELFF
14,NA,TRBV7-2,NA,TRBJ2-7,TGTGCCAGCAGCTGGCAGGGGGGAAACAATGAGCAGTACTTC,CASSWQGGNNEQYF
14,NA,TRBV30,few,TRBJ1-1,TGTGCCTGGACCCCTATCATATTGGGGACTGAAGCTTTCTTT,CAWTPIILGTEAFF
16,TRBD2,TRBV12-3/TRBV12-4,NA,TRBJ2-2,TGTGCCAGCAGGCCCCCCATCGGGGGGGTCACCGGGGAGCTGTTTTTT,CASRPPIGGVTGELFF
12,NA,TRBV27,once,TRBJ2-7,TGTGCCAGCAGTGGTTTGGGTCGCGAGCAGTACTTC,CASSGLGREQYF
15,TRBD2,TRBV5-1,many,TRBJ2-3,TGCGCCAGCAGCTTGGGCGGGGGATTAGCAGATACGCAGTATTTT,CASSLGGGLADTQYF
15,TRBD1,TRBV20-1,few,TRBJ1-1,TGCAGTGCTAGAGAGCCGGGACAGATGAACACTGAAGCTTTCTTT,CSAREPGQMNTEAFF
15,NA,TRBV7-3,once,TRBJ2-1,TGTGCCAGCAGCTTAACGTCGGGGACGGGGGAGACCCAGTTCTTC,CASSLTSGTGETQFF
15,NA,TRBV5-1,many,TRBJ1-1,TGCGCCAGCAGCTTGACAGGTTTCCTGAACACTGAAGCTTTCTTT,CASSLTGFLNTEAFF
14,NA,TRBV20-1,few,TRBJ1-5,TGCAGTGCTCCTTATCCCGGGACTAATCAGCCCCAGCATTTT,CSAPYPGTNQPQHF
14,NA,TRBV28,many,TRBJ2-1,TGTGCCAGCAGTTGGGACCCTGTAAACAATGAGCAGTTCTTC,CASSWDPVNNEQFF
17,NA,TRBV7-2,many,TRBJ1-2,TGTGCCAGCTCCCCCCGGGCGGCCGGGCAGCGGGCCATTGGCTACACCTTC,CASSPRAAGQRAIGYTF